This T cell receptor (beta chain) appears in the sequencing data of a study of long-term antiretroviral therapy in people with HIV. Study-wide results and caveats: Blood draws took place between the mid-2000s and the late 2010s and possibly involved older ART regimens. There were no data on ART adherence, viral resistance or therapy changes, a gap that limits inferences about post-ART repertoire changes.

Germline CDR1 MDHEN, CDR2 SYDVKM. The CDR3 is 13 residues long. V was pared by 5 bases and J by 4 bases, with 3 bases of the junction left unmatched. To note about this clone: Its antigen is unknown.

Running of the v3.0 immunoSEQ assay took place at survey level. For every sample, sequencing targeted roughly 35,000-50,000 T-cell genomes. Profiled with immunoSEQ multiplex PCR; TCRdb holds only in-frame clones, not every one. This sample has around 20,000 clones; approximately 84% occur once, and the top ten carry roughly 7.3%. The clonotype comes from a man younger than 30 with HIV. The specimen comprised unsorted PBMCs, sampled 0.9 years after starting antiretroviral therapy. V is TRBV28 and J is TRBJ2-3; 7 bases match TRBD2. CDR3 amino acids: CASSAGEPDTQYF. The CDR3 DNA reads as TGTGCCAGCAGTGCGGGGGAACCAGATACGCAGTATTTT.